Presented here are 8 T cell receptor beta chains from one specimen sequenced in a study of Graves' ophthalmopathy and Graves' hyperthyroidism listed by TCRdb under 2018. The reads were generated on an Illumina HiSeq 2000. For repertoire sequencing, the TCR beta CDR3 regions were amplified from RNA transcripts. The first round of RT-PCR was done with HTBI primers and the Qiagen OneStep RT-PCR kit, and was followed by a second round of multiplex PCR, then size selection and purification. TCRdb itself trimmed the public reads at Q25 with fastp, ran MiXCR and retained productive beta chains. Merged by CDR3 protein, the rows form single entries marked with the most common genes and DNA. The sample has 660,000 or so distinct CDR3 sequences on record, more than 40% of them singletons. The biggest ten clones account for 3% to 3.5% of the sample. The sample taken for sequencing was peripheral blood. Source of these receptors: an adult man with Graves' ophthalmopathy.

The J gene is TRBJ2-5, the V gene TRBV25-1; D uncertain. CDR3 length equals 13 residues. Germline loops: CDR1 MGHDK, CDR2 SYGVNS. The CDR3 loop is CARDLMYQETQYF. The CDR3 coding sequence is TGTGCTAGAGATTTGATGTACCAAGAGACCCAGTACTTC.

This sequence joins TRBV29-1 and TRBJ1-1; 7 positions agree with TRBD1. CDR1 and CDR2 from the germline V gene are SQVTM and ANQGSEA. CDR3 length equals 13 residues. The trim removed 8 bases at V and 4 bases at J, leaving 10 bases unmatched. CDR3 coding DNA: TGCAGCCAAGATGCAGGGGGTGGCACTGAAGCTTTCTTT. This sequence encodes CSQDAGGGTEAFF.

The sample holds many counts of this clonotype. The rearrangement links TRBV24-1 to TRBJ1-5; D perhaps matches TRBD1 (5 bases). There are 14 residues in the CDR3. The ends were cut back, 4 bases at V and 6 bases at J, with 12 bases in the middle. Germline V lookup: CDR1 KGHDR, CDR2 SFDVKD. The CDR3 DNA reads TGTGCCACCAGTGAGGGGGGGTACAGTCAGCCCCAGCATTTT. The encoded protein is CATSEGGYSQPQHF.

In its sample, this clonotype was seen many times. CDR3 sequence: CASSLDGTLFYGYTF. In DNA form, the CDR3 reads TGTGCCAGCAGCCTGGACGGAACCCTTTTCTATGGCTACACCTTC. This rearrangement joins TRBV9 to TRBJ1-2; no firm D call. This CDR3 is built from 15 residues. Germline loops: CDR1 SGDLS, CDR2 YYNGEE. V was shortened by 4 bases and J by 4 bases, with 17 bases between the two germline ends.

Comment on this clonotype: At one boundary the junction diverges from the germline segment, which might be a read error. This chain uses TRBV12-5 with TRBJ1-5; D gene ambiguous. Germline CDR1 LGHNT, CDR2 FRNRAP. This CDR3 comprises 12 residues. CDR3: CASGLGNQLQHF. The CDR3 nucleotides read TGTGCTAGTGGTTTGGGCAATCAGCTCCAGCATTTT. Filled out from reference TRBV12-5 and TRBJ1-5, the complete variable domain reads DARVTQTPRHKVTEMGQEVTMRCQPILGHNTVFWYRQTMMQGLELLAYFRNRAPLDDSGMPKDRFSAEMPDATLATLKIQPSEPRDSAVYFCASGLGNQLQHFGDGTRLSIL.

This chain links TRBV9 with TRBJ1-1; 9 positions match TRBD1. Trimming at V came to 3 bases and at J to 11 bases, leaving 5 bases not matched to a gene. This CDR3 is built from 12 residues. CDR1 is SGDLS and CDR2 is YYNGEE in the germline V gene. CDR3 residues: CASSAGQGEAFF. The CDR3 DNA follows: TGTGCCAGCAGCGCGGGACAGGGTGAGGCTTTCTTT.

This clonotype was counted a single time. V and J are TRBV6-1 and TRBJ2-7, with unresolved D. V lost 8 bases and J 4 bases, leaving 18 bases between the germline ends. The V gene's germline CDR1 is MNHNS and CDR2 SASEGT. The CDR3 runs to 14 residues. In DNA form, the CDR3 reads TGTGCCAGCGCCCCGGGTACATTCTCGTACGAGCAGTACTTC. Translation: CASAPGTFSYEQYF.

Ten or more counts support this clonotype. This chain uses TRBV7-8 with TRBJ2-2; 10 positions match TRBD1. This CDR3 comprises 16 residues. V shed 4 bases, J shed 4 bases, and the junction held 6 bases outside the gene matches. Germline V lookup: CDR1 SGHVS, CDR2 FQNEAQ. The chain's CDR3 is CASSSTGTGVTGELFF. In DNA form, the CDR3 reads TGTGCCAGCAGCTCAACAGGGACAGGGGTCACCGGGGAGCTGTTTTTT.